A single T cell receptor beta chain is shown here with its context. Its target is not known. The data were taken from a study of shared clonotypes between healthy human individuals. Findings and limits, study-wide: Clonotypes not shared had lower generation probabilities than those common to all four donors.

The CDR3 contains 15 residues. The ends were cut back, 0 bases at V and 4 bases at J, with 12 bases in the middle. The germline gives CDR1 MGHRA, CDR2 YSYEKL. Caucasian adults living in Nashville, Tennessee, provided all samples. Once extracted for a subset, genomic DNA was divided evenly among several immunoSEQ plates. When replicate PCRs were run on sorted subsets, they used about 200 ng DNA, about 30,000 T cell genomes. Assay: immunoSEQ multiplex PCR; the TCRdb copy retains only in-frame clones and omits some. The table shows about 1 million clones, with under 80% occurring only once. This TCR came from a man younger than 35 in good health. Sequencing input: memory CD4+ T cells sorted from blood. Noted subset: CD45RA-negative fraction. The chain uses TRBV4-1 and TRBJ1-2; D is ambiguous. CDR3 in amino acids: CASSQESAAIYGYTF. The CDR3 bases are TGCGCCAGCAGCCAAGAATCGGCAGCCATCTATGGCTACACCTTC.